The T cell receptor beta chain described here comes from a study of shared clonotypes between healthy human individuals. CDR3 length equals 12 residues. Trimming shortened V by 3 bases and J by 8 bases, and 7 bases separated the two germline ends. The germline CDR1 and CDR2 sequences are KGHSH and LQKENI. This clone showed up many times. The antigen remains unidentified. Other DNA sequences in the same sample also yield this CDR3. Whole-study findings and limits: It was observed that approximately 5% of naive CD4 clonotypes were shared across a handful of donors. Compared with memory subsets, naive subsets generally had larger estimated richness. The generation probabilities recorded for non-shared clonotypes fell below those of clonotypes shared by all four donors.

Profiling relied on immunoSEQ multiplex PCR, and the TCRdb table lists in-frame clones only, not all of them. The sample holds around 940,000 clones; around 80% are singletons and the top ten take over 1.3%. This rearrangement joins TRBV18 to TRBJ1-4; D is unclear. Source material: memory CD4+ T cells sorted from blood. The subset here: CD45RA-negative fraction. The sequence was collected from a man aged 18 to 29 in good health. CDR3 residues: CASSPPGEKLFF. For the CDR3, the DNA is TGTGCCAGCTCACCTCCTGGGGAAAAACTGTTTTTT.